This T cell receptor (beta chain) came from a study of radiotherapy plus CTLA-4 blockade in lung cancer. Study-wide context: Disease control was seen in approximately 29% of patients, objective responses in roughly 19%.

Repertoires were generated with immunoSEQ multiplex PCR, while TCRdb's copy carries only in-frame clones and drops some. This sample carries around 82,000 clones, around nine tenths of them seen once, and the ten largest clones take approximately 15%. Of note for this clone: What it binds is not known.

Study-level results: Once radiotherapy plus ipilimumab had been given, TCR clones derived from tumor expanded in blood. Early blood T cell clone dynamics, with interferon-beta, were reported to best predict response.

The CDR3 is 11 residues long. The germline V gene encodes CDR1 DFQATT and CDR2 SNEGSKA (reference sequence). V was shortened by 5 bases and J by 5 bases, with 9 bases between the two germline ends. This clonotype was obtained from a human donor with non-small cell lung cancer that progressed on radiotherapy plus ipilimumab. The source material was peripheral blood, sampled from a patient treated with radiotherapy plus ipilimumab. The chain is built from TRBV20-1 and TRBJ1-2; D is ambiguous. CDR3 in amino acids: CSADSDYGYTF. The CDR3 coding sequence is TGCAGTGCTGATTCCGATTATGGCTACACCTTC.